Below, one T cell receptor (beta chain) is given with its context. Its antigen is unidentified. The data were obtained in a study of OX40 agonist ivuxolimab in advanced cancers. Study-level results: In general, CD8+ T cells held more expanded clones than CD4+ did, on average.

The data were produced by immunoSEQ multiplex PCR, yet TCRdb's version contains in-frame clones alone and is incomplete. Of about 71,000 clones listed, about 81% were seen once; the top ten hold 4.5% to 6%. This CDR3 is built from 18 residues. Germline trimming cut 3 bases from V and 2 bases from J; bases unmatched to any gene: 14. Germline CDR1 reads SGDLS; CDR2 reads YYNGEE. The clonotype was recovered from an adult with an advanced solid tumor such as melanoma, head and neck, liver or kidney cancer. Sequencing was performed on CD4+ or CD8+ T cells sorted from blood, taken in a trial of the OX40 agonist ivuxolimab. The chain has TRBV9 and TRBJ1-5, with 7 bases that match TRBD1. This chain's CDR3 is CASSAADRARGGNQPQHF. As DNA, the CDR3 is TGTGCCAGCAGCGCCGCCGACAGGGCGCGAGGCGGCAATCAGCCCCAGCATTTT.